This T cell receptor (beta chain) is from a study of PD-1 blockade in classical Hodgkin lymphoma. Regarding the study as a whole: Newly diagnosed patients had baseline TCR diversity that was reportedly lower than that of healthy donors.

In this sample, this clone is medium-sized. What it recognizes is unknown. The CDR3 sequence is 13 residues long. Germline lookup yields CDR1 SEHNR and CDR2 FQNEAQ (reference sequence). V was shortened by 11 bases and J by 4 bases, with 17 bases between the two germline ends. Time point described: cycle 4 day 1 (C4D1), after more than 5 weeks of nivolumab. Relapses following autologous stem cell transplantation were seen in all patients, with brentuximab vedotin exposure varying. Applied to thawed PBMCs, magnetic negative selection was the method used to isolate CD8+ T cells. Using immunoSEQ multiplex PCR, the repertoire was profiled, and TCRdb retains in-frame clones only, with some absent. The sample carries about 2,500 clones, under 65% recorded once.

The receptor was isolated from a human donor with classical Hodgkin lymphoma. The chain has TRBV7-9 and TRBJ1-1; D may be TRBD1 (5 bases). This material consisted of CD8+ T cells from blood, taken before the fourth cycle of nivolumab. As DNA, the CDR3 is TGTGCCGCCGGGGCCGGGGCGACCACTGAAGCTTTCTTT. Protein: CAAGAGATTEAFF.